This T cell receptor beta chain was captured in a study of cytomegalovirus exposure and HLA in healthy donors. Findings and limits, study-wide: It was assumed in the presence/absence analyses that sequencing depth was roughly uniform across donors. Among TCR beta chains of equal frequency, HLA-associated ones were more clonally expanded in a later analysis. It was confirmed in vitro that three of the CMV-associated chains were specific for CMV antigens. At a 0.05 false discovery rate, a later analysis found 18,000 or so TCR beta sequences to be associated with HLA alleles.

The CDR3 spans 16 residues. The germline CDR1 and CDR2 sequences are KGHSH and LQKENI. J lost 4 bases, V lost 3 bases, and 10 bases had no gene match. PCR employed 60 Vbeta and 13 Jbeta primers. Only in-frame clones appear in the TCRdb table, and some are missing; sequencing was by immunoSEQ multiplex PCR. The sample totals 65,000 to 95,000 clones. As to this clone: Its antigen is unknown.

The gene calls are TRBV18 and TRBJ2-7; 9 bases are a match to TRBD1. The sequence came from a man younger than 45 in good health and CMV-seronegative. The sample consisted of PBMCs. The CDR3 loop is CASSPYPGQGKYEQYF. DNA of the CDR3: TGTGCCAGCTCACCTTACCCAGGACAGGGGAAATACGAGCAGTACTTC.